This T cell receptor (beta chain) was obtained from a study of T cell repertoires in cytomegalovirus infection. Study background: Used in the study were CMV epitopes, some recently identified and HLA-C-restricted, others well-studied and HLA-B-restricted. Public TCR beta signatures indicated both CMV infection and matching HLA type.

With respect to this clonotype: Antigen: not known.

TCRdb ran MiXCR on the reads and lists one entry per CDR3 protein. The sample holds 830,000 or so distinct CDR3 sequences, approximately 32% seen once. The CDR3 contains 14 residues. Trimming shortened V by 6 bases and J by 5 bases, and 16 bases separated the two germline ends. Looked up from germline, CDR1 is MDHEN and CDR2 is SYDVKM. This chain uses TRBV28 with TRBJ2-5; D gene uncertain. This sequence was found in a human donor in good health (CMV status not recorded). Some clones in this sample may be carry-over from other donors' samples. This specimen consisted of cultured CD8+ T cells from PBMCs, obtained from culture after CMV antigen stimulation. The CDR3, as DNA: TGTGCCAGCAGCTTGTGGGGTTTGGGGGAGACCCAGTACTTC. Protein: CASSLWGLGETQYF.